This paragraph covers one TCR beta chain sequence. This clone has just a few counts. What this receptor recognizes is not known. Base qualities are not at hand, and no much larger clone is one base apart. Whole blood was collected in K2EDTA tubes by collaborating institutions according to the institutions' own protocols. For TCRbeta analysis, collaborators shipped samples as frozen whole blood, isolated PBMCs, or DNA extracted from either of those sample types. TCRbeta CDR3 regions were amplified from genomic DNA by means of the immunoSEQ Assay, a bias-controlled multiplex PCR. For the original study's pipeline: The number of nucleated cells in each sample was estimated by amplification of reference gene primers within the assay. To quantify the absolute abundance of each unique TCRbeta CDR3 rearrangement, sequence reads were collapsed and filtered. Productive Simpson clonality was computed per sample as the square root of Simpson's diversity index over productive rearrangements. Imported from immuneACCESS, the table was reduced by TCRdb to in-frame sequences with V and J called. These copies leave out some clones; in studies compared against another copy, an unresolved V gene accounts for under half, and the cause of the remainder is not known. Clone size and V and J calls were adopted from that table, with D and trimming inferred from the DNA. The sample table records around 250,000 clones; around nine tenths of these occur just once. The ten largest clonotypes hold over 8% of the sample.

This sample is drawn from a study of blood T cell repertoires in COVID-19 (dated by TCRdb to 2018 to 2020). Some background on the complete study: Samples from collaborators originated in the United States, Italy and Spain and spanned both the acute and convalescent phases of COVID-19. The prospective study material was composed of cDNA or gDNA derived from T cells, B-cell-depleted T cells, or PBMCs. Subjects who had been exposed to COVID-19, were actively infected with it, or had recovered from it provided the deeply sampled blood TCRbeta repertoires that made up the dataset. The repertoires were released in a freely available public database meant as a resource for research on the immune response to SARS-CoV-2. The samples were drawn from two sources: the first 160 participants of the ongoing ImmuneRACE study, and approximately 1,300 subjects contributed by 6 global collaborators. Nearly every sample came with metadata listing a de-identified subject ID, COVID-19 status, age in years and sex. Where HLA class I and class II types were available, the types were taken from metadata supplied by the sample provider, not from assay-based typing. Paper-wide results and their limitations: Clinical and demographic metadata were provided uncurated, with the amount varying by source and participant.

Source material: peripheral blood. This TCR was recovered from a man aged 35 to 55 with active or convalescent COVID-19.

The DNA reads as follows: TGTGCTAGTGGTTTATATACGGGTTCCTCTGGAAACACCATATATTTT. Its protein product is CASGLYTGSSGNTIYF. Recombination linked TRBV12-5 to TRBJ1-3, with no reliable assignment of the D segment. The germline V gene gives CDR1 as LGHNT and CDR2 as FRNRAP. V lost 3 bases and J lost 0 bases; the stretch between them is 12 bases long. The CDR3 goes from the cysteine to the phenylalanine over 16 residues. The DNA shown is the 48-base CDR3, in frame from base 1.